This T cell receptor (beta chain) was found in a study of T cell responses to AZD1222 COVID-19 vaccine. About the study: It was second doses at about 4 or about 12 weeks that were pooled. General study findings and limits: The study identified only a handful of AZD1222 recipients as seropositive at baseline. In the spike-specific TCR repertoire, nearly half reportedly target unmutated variant regions. The donor cohort was predominantly white British with a female majority, and clonal diversity may have been underestimated.

Sequenced by immunoSEQ multiplex PCR; TCRdb stores in-frame clones only, minus some. Of 110,000 to 150,000 clones in the sample, approximately 90% were seen once. The germline V gene encodes CDR1 SGHVS and CDR2 FNYEAQ. V was shortened by 2 bases and J by 4 bases, with 11 bases between the two germline ends. This CDR3 contains 14 residues. Turning to this clone: Its target is unknown.

This rearrangement joins TRBV7-6 to TRBJ1-2, with TRBD1 as a possible D gene (5 bases). The sequences come from peripheral blood, collected on day 0 of AZD1222 vaccination. This clonotype originated in an adult in good health. CDR3 sequence: CASSLNVQGYGYTF. The CDR3 nucleotides are TGTGCCAGCAGCTTAAATGTGCAGGGCTATGGCTACACCTTC.